Presented here are 30 T cell receptor beta chains from one specimen sequenced in a study of T cell clonality in common variable immunodeficiency. Data came from immunoSEQ multiplex PCR; TCRdb stores just in-frame clones and leaves some out. This table holds about 3,400 clones with no singletons; the top ten claim around a quarter. Findings of the study overall: In common variable immunodeficiency, TCR beta chains reportedly carried fewer deletions and N-nucleotide insertions.

These TCRs' antigens remain unknown. Sequenced input: peripheral blood mononuclear cells. The origin of the receptors is a human donor with common variable immunodeficiency.

This clone has a handful of counts. The read ends 3 residues before the CDR3 terminus; that terminus is restored from the germline J gene. The J gene is TRBJ1-2, the V gene TRBV7-8; D gene ambiguous. Germline lookup yields CDR1 SGHVS and CDR2 FQNEAQ. The CDR3 has 13 residues. The sequenced CDR3 bases are TGTGCCAGCACCCTAGATCGTAGTAACGGC. It translates to CASTLDRSNG. The whole CDR3 protein reads CASTLDRSNGYTF. Drawing the rest from reference TRBV7-8 and TRBJ1-2, the complete variable domain is GAGVSQSPRYKVAKRGQDVALRCDPISGHVSLFWYQQALGQGPEFLTYFQNEAQLDKSGLPSDRFFAERPEGSVSTLKIQRTQQEDSAVYLCASTLDRSNGYTFGSGTRLTVV.

In this sample, this clone turned up many times. Coverage ceases 3 residues before the CDR3 finishes, and the germline J gene fills in the end. This chain links TRBV19 with TRBJ2-7; TRBD2 matches at 11 bases. The CDR3 has 15 amino acids. Unmatched junction bases numbered 3, after V lost 3 bases and J lost 2 bases. Germline-derived CDR1 and CDR2 are LNHDA and SQIVND (reference sequence). The CDR3: CASSMGTSGTYEQYF. CDR3 DNA, as far as it was read: TGTGCCAGTAGTATGGGGACTAGCGGTACCTACGAG.

This clone was detected a few times. The CDR3 end lies 3 residues beyond the end of the read and is filled in from the germline J gene. The chain is built from TRBV7-8 and TRBJ2-1; 7 bases line up with TRBD1. V lost 3 bases, J lost 6 bases, and 14 bases stayed unmatched. The CDR3 covers 17 residues. CDR1 and CDR2 (germline): SGHVS, FQNEAQ. CDR3 in amino acids: CASSFSRTGVRGNEQFF. The covered CDR3 bases are TGTGCCAGCAGCTTTAGCCGGACAGGTGTTAGGGGCAATGAG.

This clone has more than one count but fewer than ten. The read halts 3 residues ahead of the CDR3 end, with the missing end drawn from the germline J gene. The chain couples TRBV2 to TRBJ2-3; 8 bases fit TRBD1. This CDR3 has 15 amino acids. Germline V gene data show CDR1 as SNHLY and CDR2 as FYNNEI. The junction had 10 bases not matched to a gene; V was cut back by 8 bases and J by 3 bases. The part of the CDR3 DNA that was read is TGTGCCAGCCACGGCGGACAGGGAGGAACAGATACG. Amino acids: CASHGGQGGTDT. The whole CDR3 protein is CASHGGQGGTDTQYF. Supplemented by reference TRBV2 and TRBJ2-3, the full variable domain reads EPEVTQTPSHQVTQMGQEVILRCVPISNHLYFYWYRQILGQKVEFLVSFYNNEISEKSEIFDDQFSVERPDGSNFTLKIRSTKLEDSAMYFCASHGGQGGTDTQYFGPGTRLTVL.

Many counts were recorded for this clone. The read falls 3 residues short of the CDR3 end, and the missing part is taken from the germline J gene. The chain joins TRBV29-1 to TRBJ2-3; no firm D call. With 5 bases removed from V and 0 bases from J, the gap between germline ends came to 15 bases. The CDR3 is made up of 15 amino acids. Germline assignment: CDR1 SQVTM and CDR2 ANQGSEA. Incomplete CDR3 DNA: TGCAGCGTTTTTCCAGGAGAAAGGAGCACAGATACG. The encoded protein is CSVFPGERSTDT. Given in full, the CDR3 is CSVFPGERSTDTQYF.

There are many counts of this clone. The read falls 3 residues short of the CDR3 end, and the missing part is taken from the germline J gene. V is TRBV5-1 and J is TRBJ2-1, with 7 bases identical to TRBD1. The CDR3 contains 15 residues. After removal of 2 bases from V and 2 bases from J, the junction contained 4 bases not matched to a gene. Germline assignment: CDR1 SGHRS and CDR2 YFSETQ. The part of the CDR3 DNA that was read is TGCGCCAGCAGCTTAGAGGGGGCGCCCTACAATGAG. Its protein is CASSLEGAPYNE. The CDR3 in full is CASSLEGAPYNEQFF.

The table lists this clone with a few counts. With the read ending 3 residues before the CDR3 end, the germline J gene is used to fill in that end. This chain uses TRBV18 with TRBJ1-1, with 8 bases aligning to TRBD1. Germline loops: CDR1 KGHSH, CDR2 LQKENI. The CDR3 sequence is 15 residues long. V lost 6 bases, J lost 5 bases, and 11 bases stayed unmatched. The CDR3 bases that were read are TGTGCCAGCTCCCGAGAGACAGGGGCTGGGACTGAA. Protein product: CASSRETGAGTE. The entire CDR3 is CASSRETGAGTEAFF.

This clone has more than one count but fewer than ten. CDR3 protein: CATTPSRTGLTGYTF. Partial CDR3 DNA: TGTGCCACCACCCCCAGTAGGACAGGGTTAACTGGC. The chain uses TRBV19 and TRBJ1-2; 8 positions agree with TRBD1. The read is 3 residues too short to cover the CDR3 end, so that end is filled in from the germline J gene. The ends lost 10 bases at V and 7 bases at J; junction bases unmatched: 17. The CDR3 contains 15 residues. The germline gives CDR1 LNHDA, CDR2 SQIVND (reference sequence).

This clone showed up just a few times. The read terminates 3 residues before the CDR3 end, so the remaining end is supplied by the germline J gene. The gene calls are TRBV5-1 and TRBJ2-7; 7 bases agree with TRBD1. The CDR3 consists of 17 residues. CDR1 and CDR2 from the germline V gene are SGHRS and YFSETQ. Trimming at V came to 0 bases and at J to 5 bases, leaving 14 bases not matched to a gene. The CDR3 bases that were read are TGCGCCAGCAGCTTGGAGGCTACAGGGGTCATTAGGGACGAG. Its translation is CASSLEATGVIRDE. The full CDR3 is CASSLEATGVIRDEQYF.

Of note for this clone: The read ends 3 residues before the CDR3 terminus; that terminus is restored from the germline J gene. This chain connects TRBV2 to TRBJ2-1; 9 bases line up with TRBD2. Trimming took 10 bases from V and 6 from J; bases not matched to a gene: 10. CDR1 SNHLY and CDR2 FYNNEI come from the germline V gene. The length of the CDR3 is 14 residues. The covered CDR3 bases are TGTGCCACCCAGCGGGCGGGGGGGCCCAATGAG. This sequence encodes CATQRAGGPNE. The CDR3 in full is CATQRAGGPNEQFF.

This clone was recorded at least ten times. The read falls 3 residues short of the CDR3 end, and the missing part is taken from the germline J gene. The chain carries TRBV3-1 (or the pseudogene TRBV3-2) and TRBJ2-7, with a tentative D call TRBD1 (5 bases). V was clipped by 0 bases and J by 0 bases, with 6 bases between them. The CDR3 is 14 residues long. Germline-derived CDR1 and CDR2 are LGHDT and YNNKEL (reference sequence). CDR3 residues: CASSQEDTSYEQYF. The part of the CDR3 DNA that was read is TGTGCCAGCAGCCAAGAGGACACCTCCTACGAG.

This clone has only a few counts. The read is 3 residues too short to cover the CDR3 end, so that end is filled in from the germline J gene. V and J are TRBV19 and TRBJ1-5; weak D call: TRBD1 (5 bases). CDR1 is LNHDA and CDR2 is SQIVND in the germline V gene (reference sequence). The CDR3 spans 13 residues. Partial CDR3 DNA: TGTGCCAGTAGTAACCTGGGACTCTTACCC. It yields the protein CASSNLGLLP. The complete CDR3 reads CASSNLGLLPQHF.

In its sample, this clone was seen a few times. With the read ending 3 residues before the CDR3 end, the germline J gene is used to fill in that end. The chain recombines TRBV7-6 with TRBJ2-2; D may be TRBD1 (8 bases). Germline loops: CDR1 SGHVS, CDR2 FNYEAQ. This CDR3 contains 13 residues. Trimming took off 7 bases at V and 6 bases at J, with 12 bases between the two ends. The part of the CDR3 DNA that was read is TGTGCCAGCACCACAGGGGGGGCCGGGGAG. Translation gives CASTTGGAGE. The whole CDR3 protein reads CASTTGGAGELFF.

Notes on this clone: The CDR3 is cut off 3 residues early in the read; its end comes from the germline J gene. The V and J genes are TRBV18 and TRBJ1-5; 8 nucleotides line up with TRBD1. J was trimmed by 7 bases and V by 5 bases; bases with no gene match: 4. The germline V gene has CDR1 KGHSH and CDR2 LQKENI. This CDR3 spans 13 amino acids. The DNA read from the CDR3 is TGTGCCAGCTCAGAAGACAGGGGCCAGCCC. It yields the protein CASSEDRGQP. The complete CDR3 reads CASSEDRGQPQHF.

In this sample, this clone turned up a few times. Read data end 3 residues before the CDR3 end; the end is taken from the germline J gene. The chain employs TRBV5-1 and TRBJ2-1, with TRBD1 matching over 8 bases. Trimming cost V 0 bases and J 4 bases; bases outside gene matches: 6. The CDR3 totals 16 residues. Per the germline V gene, CDR1 is SGHRS and CDR2 is YFSETQ. CDR3 sequence: CASSLVIGQGYNEQFF. The sequenced CDR3 bases are TGCGCCAGCAGCTTGGTGATAGGACAGGGATACAATGAG.

In its sample, this clone was seen many times. The read halts 3 residues ahead of the CDR3 end, with the missing end drawn from the germline J gene. The rearrangement uses TRBV12-3 or TRBV12-4 and TRBJ2-2, with TRBD1 matching 11 bases. V gave up 7 bases and J gave up 3 bases; unmatched junction bases: 4. This CDR3 spans 15 amino acids. The part of the CDR3 DNA that was read is TGTGCCAGCACCTGGACAGGGGGCTACACCGGGGAG. Its protein product is CASTWTGGYTGE. The whole CDR3 is CASTWTGGYTGELFF.

The sequenced part of the CDR3 DNA is TGTGCCAGCAGCAAACAGGAGAACACTGAA. It translates to CASSKQENTE. The whole CDR3 protein reads CASSKQENTEAFF. The genes are TRBV7-6 and TRBJ1-1, with a tentative D call TRBD1 (5 bases). From the germline J gene comes the end of the CDR3, since the read stops 3 residues before it. The CDR3 totals 13 residues. Germline assignment: CDR1 SGHVS and CDR2 FNYEAQ. V shed 5 bases and J shed 1 base, with 8 bases lying between them.

The table lists this clone with many counts. The CDR3 end falls 3 residues outside the read, so it is completed with the germline J gene. The chain uses TRBV28 and TRBJ1-1; D is unclear. The CDR3 is 15 residues long. V lost 8 bases and J 4 bases, leaving 20 bases between the germline ends. From germline, CDR1 is MDHEN and CDR2 SYDVKM. The CDR3 spells CASQTVRLKGTEAFF. The sequenced part of the CDR3 DNA is TGTGCCAGCCAGACGGTGAGGCTGAAGGGCACTGAA.

This clone showed up just a few times. Coverage ceases 3 residues before the CDR3 finishes, and the germline J gene fills in the end. The gene calls are TRBV19 and TRBJ1-4, with 7 bases matching TRBD1. V gave up 8 bases and J gave up 8 bases; unmatched junction bases: 8. The CDR3 is made up of 13 amino acids. Germline V CDR1 and CDR2: LNHDA, SQIVND (reference sequence). The CDR3: CASRGGMKEKLFF. CDR3 bases read: TGTGCCAGTCGAGGGGGCATGAAGGAAAAA.

This clone has a handful of counts. The read falls 3 residues short of the CDR3 end, and the missing part is taken from the germline J gene. V gene TRBV7-6 combines with J gene TRBJ2-7, with 7 bases lining up with TRBD2. The V gene's germline CDR1 is SGHVS and CDR2 FNYEAQ. This CDR3 contains 15 residues. V dropped 6 bases and J dropped 0; count of bases not matched to a gene: 8. The CDR3 DNA, read in part, is TGTGCCAGCAGGGGGAGCGGGGCTCACTCCTACGAG. Protein sequence: CASRGSGAHSYE. The complete CDR3 reads CASRGSGAHSYEQYF.

Note on this clone: The read terminates 3 residues ahead of where the CDR3 ends, so the germline J gene completes it. V gene TRBV7-3 combines with J gene TRBJ2-1; no clear D gene. Deletions cut 1 base from V and 4 bases from J, with 8 bases between. CDR1 is SGHTA, CDR2 FQGTGA, per germline. The CDR3 is made up of 14 amino acids. CDR3 in amino acids: CASSLKSGYNEQFF. The CDR3 bases that were read are TGTGCCAGCAGCTTAAAGTCCGGGTACAATGAG.

CDR3 DNA, as far as it was read: TGCGCCAGCAGTGAACCTCACCGGTCCTACGAG. As protein: CASSEPHRSYE. The full-length CDR3 reads as CASSEPHRSYEQYF. V is TRBV10-2 and J is TRBJ2-7; D remains ambiguous. The DNA ends 3 residues before the CDR3 does, and the rest of the CDR3 is filled in from the germline J gene. The CDR3 is 14 residues long. Trimming removed 3 bases from V and 1 base from J, with 10 bases in between. Germline loops: CDR1 WSHSY, CDR2 SAAADI.

Note on this clone: From the germline J gene comes the end of the CDR3, since the read stops 3 residues before it. The chain couples TRBV18 to TRBJ2-6, with a weak D call TRBD1 (6 bases). Looked up from germline, CDR1 is KGHSH and CDR2 is LQKENI. Trimming stripped 3 bases from V and 0 bases from J, with 12 bases between. The CDR3 extends over 17 amino acids. CDR3 bases read: TGTGCCAGCTCACCGAGGGGGTTTTACTCTGGGGCCAACGTC. It yields the protein CASSPRGFYSGANV. The complete CDR3 protein is CASSPRGFYSGANVLTF.

This clone was observed a handful of times. The read gets to within 3 residues of the CDR3 end, and the germline J gene fills in the rest. The chain uses TRBV7-9 and TRBJ2-1; 9 bases agree with TRBD2. The CDR3 spans 14 residues. CDR1 and CDR2 (germline): SEHNR, FQNEAQ (reference sequence). Trimming took 9 bases from V and 3 from J; bases not matched to a gene: 6. This CDR3 reads CARSPSGVYNEQFF. The CDR3 DNA, read in part, is TGTGCCAGGTCACCTAGCGGGGTCTACAATGAG.

As concerns this clone: The sequenced fragment ends 3 residues before the CDR3 boundary, so the rest is inferred from the germline J gene. This sequence joins TRBV5-1 and TRBJ1-1; D uncertain. The CDR3 spans 14 residues. The germline V and J ends were trimmed by 2 bases and 0 bases, with 8 bases remaining between them. Germline CDR1 is SGHRS and CDR2 is YFSETQ. The CDR3 DNA, read in part, is TGCGCCAGCAGCTTAACACGAGTGAACACTGAA. Translation: CASSLTRVNTE. The whole CDR3 region reads CASSLTRVNTEAFF.

Concerning this clone: The sequenced fragment ends 3 residues before the CDR3 boundary, so the rest is inferred from the germline J gene. V usage is TRBV6-2 or TRBV6-3 and J usage is TRBJ2-1, with 7 nucleotides matching TRBD2. The CDR3 runs 15 residues. Per the germline V gene, CDR1 is MNHEY and CDR2 is SVGEGT. V lost 6 bases to trimming and J lost 0 bases; unmatched junction nucleotides: 5. The CDR3 DNA, read in part, is TGTGCCAGCAGCCTAGCGGAAAGCTCCTACAATGAG. Its protein is CASSLAESSYNE. The full CDR3 protein is CASSLAESSYNEQFF.

This clone has only a few counts. The read stops 3 residues short of the end of the CDR3; the missing end is completed from the germline J gene. V is TRBV7-3 and J is TRBJ2-5; 9 bases are a match to TRBD2. Trimming removed 5 bases from V and 1 base from J; junction bases left unmatched: 5. In germline, CDR1 is SGHTA, CDR2 FQGTGA. This CDR3 is 15 amino acids long. The CDR3 loop reads CASSRNSGGQETQYF. The CDR3 DNA, read in part, is TGTGCCAGCAGCCGAAATAGCGGGGGCCAAGAGACC.

This clone was detected a few times. The CDR3 end falls 3 residues outside the read, so it is completed with the germline J gene. The chain recombines TRBV7-6 with TRBJ1-1; D gene ambiguous. The CDR3 runs 15 residues. The V end lost 2 bases, the J end lost 0 bases, and 10 bases lay between the germline ends. Germline CDR1 is SGHVS and CDR2 is FNYEAQ. CDR3: CASSLLNSMNTEAFF. Incomplete CDR3 DNA: TGTGCCAGCAGCTTACTCAACAGTATGAACACTGAA.

This clone was recorded a few times. The CDR3 end falls 3 residues outside the read, so it is completed with the germline J gene. V and J are TRBV7-2 and TRBJ2-3; 9 bases match TRBD2. Germline V CDR1 and CDR2: SGHTA, FQGNSA. The CDR3 is 14 amino acids. The V and J ends lost 8 bases and 3 bases, in that order; junction bases with no gene match: 6. The CDR3 sequence: CASGGLASTDTQYF. CDR3 DNA (partial): TGTGCCAGCGGAGGACTAGCGTCGACAGATACG.

With regard to this clone: The read gets to within 3 residues of the CDR3 end, and the germline J gene fills in the rest. V gene TRBV7-9 combines with J gene TRBJ2-7; 10 positions agree with TRBD1. Losses at the gene ends were 3 bases for V and 2 bases for J; bases not matched to a gene: 1. Germline V CDR1 and CDR2: SEHNR, FQNEAQ (reference sequence). The CDR3 covers 14 residues. The CDR3 spells CASSFGTGAYEQYF. Partial CDR3 DNA: TGTGCCAGCAGCTTCGGGACAGGGGCCTACGAG.